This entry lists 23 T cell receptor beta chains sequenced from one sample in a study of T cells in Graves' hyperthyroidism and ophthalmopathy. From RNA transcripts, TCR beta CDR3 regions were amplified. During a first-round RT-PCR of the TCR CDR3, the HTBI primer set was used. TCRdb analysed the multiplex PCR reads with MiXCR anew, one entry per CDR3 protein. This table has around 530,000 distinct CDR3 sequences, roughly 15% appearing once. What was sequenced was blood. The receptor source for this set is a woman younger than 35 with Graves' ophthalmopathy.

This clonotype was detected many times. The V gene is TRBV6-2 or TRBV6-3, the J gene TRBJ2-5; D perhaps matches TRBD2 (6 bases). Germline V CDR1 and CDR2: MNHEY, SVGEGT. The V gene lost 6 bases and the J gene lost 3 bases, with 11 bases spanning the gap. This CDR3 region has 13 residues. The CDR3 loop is CASSLAEKETQYF. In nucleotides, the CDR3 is TGTGCCAGCAGCTTAGCGGAAAAAGAGACCCAGTACTTC.

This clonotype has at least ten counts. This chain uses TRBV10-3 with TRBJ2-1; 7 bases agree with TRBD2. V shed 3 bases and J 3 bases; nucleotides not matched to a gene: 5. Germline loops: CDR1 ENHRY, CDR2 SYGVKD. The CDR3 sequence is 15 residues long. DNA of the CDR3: TGTGCCATCAGTGAAAGGGAGGGGAGCTACAATGAGCAGTTCTTC. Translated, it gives CAISEREGSYNEQFF.

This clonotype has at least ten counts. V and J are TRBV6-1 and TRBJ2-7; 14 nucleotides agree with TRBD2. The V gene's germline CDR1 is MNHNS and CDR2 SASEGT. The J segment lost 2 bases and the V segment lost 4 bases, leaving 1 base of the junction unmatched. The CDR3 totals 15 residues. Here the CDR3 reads CASSGLAGGPYEQYF. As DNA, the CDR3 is TGTGCCAGCAGTGGACTAGCGGGAGGGCCCTACGAGCAGTACTTC.

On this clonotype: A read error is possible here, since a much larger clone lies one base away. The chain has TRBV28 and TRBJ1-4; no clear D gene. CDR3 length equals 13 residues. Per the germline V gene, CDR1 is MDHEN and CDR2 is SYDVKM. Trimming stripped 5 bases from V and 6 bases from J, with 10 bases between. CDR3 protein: CASSTVTDEKLFF. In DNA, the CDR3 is TGTGCCAGCAGTACCGTGACTGATGAAAAACTGTTTTTT.

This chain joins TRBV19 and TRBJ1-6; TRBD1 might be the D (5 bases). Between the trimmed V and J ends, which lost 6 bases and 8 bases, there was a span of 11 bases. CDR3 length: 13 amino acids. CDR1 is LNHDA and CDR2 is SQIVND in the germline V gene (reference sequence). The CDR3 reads CASSVQGDSPLHF. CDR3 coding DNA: TGTGCCAGTAGCGTCCAAGGGGATTCACCCCTCCACTTT.

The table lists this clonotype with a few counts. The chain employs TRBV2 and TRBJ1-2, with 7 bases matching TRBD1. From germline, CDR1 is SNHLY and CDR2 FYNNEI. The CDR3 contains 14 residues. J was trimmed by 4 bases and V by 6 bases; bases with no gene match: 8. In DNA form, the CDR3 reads TGTGCCAGCAGAACTCCGGGACAGAGCTATGGCTACACCTTC. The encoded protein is CASRTPGQSYGYTF.

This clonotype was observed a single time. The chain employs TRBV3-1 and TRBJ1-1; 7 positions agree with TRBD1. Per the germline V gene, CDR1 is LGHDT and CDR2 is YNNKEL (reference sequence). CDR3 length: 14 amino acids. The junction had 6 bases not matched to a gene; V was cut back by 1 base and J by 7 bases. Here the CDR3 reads CASSQAETGFEAFF. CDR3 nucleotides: TGTGCCAGCAGCCAAGCCGAGACAGGGTTTGAAGCTTTCTTT. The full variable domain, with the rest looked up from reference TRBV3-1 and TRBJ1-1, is DTAVSQTPKYLVTQMGNDKSIKCEQNLGHDTMYWYKQDSKKFLKIMFSYNNKELIINETVPNRFSPKSPDKAHLNLHINSLELGDSAVYFCASSQAETGFEAFFGQGTRLTVV.

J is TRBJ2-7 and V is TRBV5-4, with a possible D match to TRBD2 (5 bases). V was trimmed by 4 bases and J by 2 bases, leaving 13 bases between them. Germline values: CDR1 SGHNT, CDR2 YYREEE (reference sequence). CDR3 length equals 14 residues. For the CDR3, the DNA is TGTGCCAGCAGCCGAGGAGGTTTTACCTACGAGCAGTACTTC. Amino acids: CASSRGGFTYEQYF.

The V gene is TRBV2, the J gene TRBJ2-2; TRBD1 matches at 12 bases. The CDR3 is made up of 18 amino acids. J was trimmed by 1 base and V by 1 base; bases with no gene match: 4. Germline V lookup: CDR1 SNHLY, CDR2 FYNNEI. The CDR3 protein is CASSEGDRGLRNTGELFF. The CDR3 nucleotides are TGTGCCAGCAGTGAAGGGGACAGGGGGCTTAGGAACACCGGGGAGCTGTTTTTT.

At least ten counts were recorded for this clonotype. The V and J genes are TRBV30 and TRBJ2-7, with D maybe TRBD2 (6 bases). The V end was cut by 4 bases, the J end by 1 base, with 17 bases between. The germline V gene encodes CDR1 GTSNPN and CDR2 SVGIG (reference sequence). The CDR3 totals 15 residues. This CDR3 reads CAWMNYGLFSYEQYF. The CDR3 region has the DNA TGTGCCTGGATGAATTACGGACTATTTTCCTACGAGCAGTACTTC.

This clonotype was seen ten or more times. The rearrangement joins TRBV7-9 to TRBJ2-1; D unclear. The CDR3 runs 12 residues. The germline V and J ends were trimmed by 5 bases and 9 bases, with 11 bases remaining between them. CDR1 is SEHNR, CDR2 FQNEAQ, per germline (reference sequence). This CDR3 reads CASSPDNGEQFF. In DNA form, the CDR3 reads TGTGCCAGCAGCCCTGACAACGGTGAGCAGTTCTTC.

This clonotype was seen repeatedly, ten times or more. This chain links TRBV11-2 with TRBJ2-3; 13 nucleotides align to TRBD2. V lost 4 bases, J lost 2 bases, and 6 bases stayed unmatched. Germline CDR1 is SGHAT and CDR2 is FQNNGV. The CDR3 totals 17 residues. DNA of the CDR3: TGTGCCAGCAGCTCTAGACTAGCGGGGGGTATCACAGATACGCAGTATTTT. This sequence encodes CASSSRLAGGITDTQYF.

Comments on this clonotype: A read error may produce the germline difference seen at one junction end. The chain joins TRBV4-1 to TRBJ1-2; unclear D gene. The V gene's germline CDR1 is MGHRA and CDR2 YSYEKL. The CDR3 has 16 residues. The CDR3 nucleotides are TGCGCCAGCGGCCAAGATCTTGCCAGAGCTAACTATGGCTACACCTTC. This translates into CASGQDLARANYGYTF.

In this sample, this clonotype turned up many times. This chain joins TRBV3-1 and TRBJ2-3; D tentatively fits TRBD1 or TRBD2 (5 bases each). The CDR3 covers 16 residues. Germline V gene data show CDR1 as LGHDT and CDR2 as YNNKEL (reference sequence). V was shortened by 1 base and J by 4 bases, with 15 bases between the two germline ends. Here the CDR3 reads CASSQGGETASDTQYF. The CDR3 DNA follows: TGTGCCAGCAGCCAAGGAGGGGAAACGGCCTCAGATACGCAGTATTTT.

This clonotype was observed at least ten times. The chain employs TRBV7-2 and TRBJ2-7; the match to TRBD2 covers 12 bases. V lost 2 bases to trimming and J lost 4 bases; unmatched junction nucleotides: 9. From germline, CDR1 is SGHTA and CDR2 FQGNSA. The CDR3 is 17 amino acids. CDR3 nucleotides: TGTGCCAGCAGCTTAAGGCTAGCGGGAGGGCCGGGGTACGAGCAGTACTTC. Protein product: CASSLRLAGGPGYEQYF.

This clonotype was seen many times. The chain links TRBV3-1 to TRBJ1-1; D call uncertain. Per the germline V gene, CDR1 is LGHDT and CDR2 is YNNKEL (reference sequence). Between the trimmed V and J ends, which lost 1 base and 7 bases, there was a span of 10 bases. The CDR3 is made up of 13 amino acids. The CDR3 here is CASSQGVGNEAFF. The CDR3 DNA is TGTGCCAGCAGCCAAGGGGTAGGGAATGAAGCTTTCTTT.

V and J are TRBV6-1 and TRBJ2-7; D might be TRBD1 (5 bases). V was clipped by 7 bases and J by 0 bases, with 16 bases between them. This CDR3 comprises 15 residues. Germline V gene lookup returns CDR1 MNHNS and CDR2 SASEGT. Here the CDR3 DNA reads TGTGCCAGCACCCTTTTCAGGGCCGACTCCTACGAGCAGTACTTC. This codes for CASTLFRADSYEQYF.

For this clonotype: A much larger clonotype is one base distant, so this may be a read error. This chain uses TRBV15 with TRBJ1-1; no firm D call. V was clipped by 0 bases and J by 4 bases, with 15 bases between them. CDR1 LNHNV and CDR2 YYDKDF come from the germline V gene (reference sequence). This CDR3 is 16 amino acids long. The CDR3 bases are TGTGCCACCAGCAGAGATCGGTCCGTCCGGACCACTGAAGCTTTCTTT. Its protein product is CATSRDRSVRTTEAFF. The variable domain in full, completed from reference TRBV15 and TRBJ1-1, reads DAMVIQNPRYQVTQFGKPVTLSCSQTLNHNVMYWYQQKSSQAPKLLFHYYDKDFNNEADTPDNFQSRRPNTSFCFLDIRSPGLGDTAMYLCATSRDRSVRTTEAFFGQGTRLTVV.

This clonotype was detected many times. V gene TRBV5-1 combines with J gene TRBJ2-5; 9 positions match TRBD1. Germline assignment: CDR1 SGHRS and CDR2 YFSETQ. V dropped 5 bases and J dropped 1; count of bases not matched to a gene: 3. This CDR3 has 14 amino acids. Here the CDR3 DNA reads TGCGCCAGCAGTCAGGGACAGGGCCAAGAGACCCAGTACTTC. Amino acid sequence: CASSQGQGQETQYF.

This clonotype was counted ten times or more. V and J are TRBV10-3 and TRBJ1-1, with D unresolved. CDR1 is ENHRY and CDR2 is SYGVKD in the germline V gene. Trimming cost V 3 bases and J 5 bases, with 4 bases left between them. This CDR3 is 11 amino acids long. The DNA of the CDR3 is TGTGCCATCAGTGAAGGTACTGAAGCTTTCTTT. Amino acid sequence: CAISEGTEAFF.

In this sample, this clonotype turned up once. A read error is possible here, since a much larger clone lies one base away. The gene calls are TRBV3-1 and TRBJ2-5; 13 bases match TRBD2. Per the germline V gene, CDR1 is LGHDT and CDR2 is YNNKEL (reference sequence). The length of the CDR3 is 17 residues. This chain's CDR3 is CASNQLAGGVKRETQYF. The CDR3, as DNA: TGTGCCAGCAACCAACTAGCGGGAGGGGTTAAACGGGAGACCCAGTACTTC.

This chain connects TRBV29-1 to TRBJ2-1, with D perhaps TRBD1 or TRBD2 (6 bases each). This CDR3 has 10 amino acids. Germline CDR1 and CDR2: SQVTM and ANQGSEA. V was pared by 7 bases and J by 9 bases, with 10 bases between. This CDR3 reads CSAEGVEQFF. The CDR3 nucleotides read TGCAGCGCGGAGGGGGTTGAGCAGTTCTTC.

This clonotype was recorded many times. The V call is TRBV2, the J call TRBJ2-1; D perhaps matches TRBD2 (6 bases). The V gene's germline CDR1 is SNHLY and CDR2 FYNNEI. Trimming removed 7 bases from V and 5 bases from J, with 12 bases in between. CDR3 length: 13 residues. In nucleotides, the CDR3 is TGTGCCAGCAACCGGGACTTTAACAATGAGCAGTTCTTC. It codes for CASNRDFNNEQFF.